The text below deals with one TCR beta chain. No antigen is known for it. The data originate from a study of regulatory T cells in long-lasting Graves disease. The study, taken as a whole, reports: There were preferences for TRBV28, TRBJ1-2 and TRBJ2-5 in persistent disease. TCR diversity was lower in persistent Graves' patients (versus newly diagnosed ones).

Libraries of TCR beta came from iRepertoire HTBI primers plus Arm-PCR of CDR3 regions. In TCRdb, the multiplex PCR reads were re-called with MiXCR into one record per CDR3 protein. The sample includes 500,000 to 700,000 distinct CDR3 sequences, 16% of them seen just once. Time point of the sample: newly diagnosed GD, antithyroid drugs for less than 3 months. Following extraction of RNA from PBMCs, that RNA was used to make the TCR library. The guidelines of the American Thyroid Association were the basis for diagnosing Graves' disease. The CDR3 has 15 amino acids. Germline loops: CDR1 MDHEN, CDR2 SYDVKM. Trimming cost V 6 bases and J 0 bases, with 13 bases left between them. This sample was shared with a second study, whose subject was T cells in Graves' hyperthyroidism and ophthalmopathy.

The input for sequencing was peripheral blood mononuclear cells (PBMCs), taken at new diagnosis, from a patient treated with antithyroid drugs. V is TRBV28 and J is TRBJ2-3; D might be TRBD2 (6 bases). This sequence was found in a woman in her 30s with Graves disease. CDR3 bases: TGTGCCAGCAGGCCGCGGGCGGGAAGCACAGATACGCAGTATTTT. It codes for CASRPRAGSTDTQYF.